This T cell receptor (beta chain) was sequenced during a study of cytomegalovirus exposure and HLA in healthy donors. Trimming removed 6 bases from V and 1 base from J; junction bases left unmatched: 5. CDR3 length: 15 amino acids. CDR1 and CDR2 (germline): LNHDA, SQIVND (reference sequence). Primers included in the PCR were 60 Vbeta and 13 Jbeta primers. Libraries were prepared by immunoSEQ multiplex PCR; TCRdb keeps only in-frame clonotypes and omits some of them. The sample lists 150,000 to 200,000 clones, around 78% occurring once. Input material: PBMCs. The receptor was derived from a woman in her 50s in good health and CMV-seropositive. The rearrangement links TRBV19 to TRBJ1-5; 8 positions match TRBD1. The CDR3 loop is CASRRQGWSNQPQHF. The CDR3 DNA reads as TGTGCCAGTAGGAGACAGGGGTGGAGCAATCAGCCCCAGCATTTT.